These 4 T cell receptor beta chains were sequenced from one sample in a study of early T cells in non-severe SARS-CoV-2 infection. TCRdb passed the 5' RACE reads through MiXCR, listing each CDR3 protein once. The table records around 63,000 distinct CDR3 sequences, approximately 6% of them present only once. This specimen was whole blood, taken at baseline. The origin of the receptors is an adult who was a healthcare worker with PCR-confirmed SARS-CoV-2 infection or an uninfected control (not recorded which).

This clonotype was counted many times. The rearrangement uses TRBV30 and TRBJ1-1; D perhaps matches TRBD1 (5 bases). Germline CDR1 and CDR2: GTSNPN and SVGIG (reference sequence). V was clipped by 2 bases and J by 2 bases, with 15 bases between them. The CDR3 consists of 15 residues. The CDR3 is CAWSPRLTVNTEAFF. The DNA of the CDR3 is TGTGCCTGGAGTCCCCGCTTGACAGTTAACACTGAAGCTTTCTTT. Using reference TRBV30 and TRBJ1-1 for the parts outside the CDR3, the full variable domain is SQTIHQWPATLVQPVGSPLSLECTVEGTSNPNLYWYRQAAGRGLQLLFYSVGIGQISSEVPQNLSASRPQDRQFILSSKKLLLSDSGFYLCAWSPRLTVNTEAFFGQGTRLTVV.

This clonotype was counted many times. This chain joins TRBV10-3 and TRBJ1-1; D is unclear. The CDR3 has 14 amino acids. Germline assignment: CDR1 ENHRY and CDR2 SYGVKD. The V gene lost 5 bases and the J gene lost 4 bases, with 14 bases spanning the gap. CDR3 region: CAISSPGVSTEAFF. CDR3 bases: TGTGCCATCAGTAGCCCCGGAGTGAGCACTGAAGCTTTCTTT.

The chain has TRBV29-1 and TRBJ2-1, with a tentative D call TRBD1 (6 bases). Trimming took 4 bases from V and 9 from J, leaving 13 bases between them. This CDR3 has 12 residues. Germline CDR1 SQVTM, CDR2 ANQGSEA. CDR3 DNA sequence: TGCAGCGTTGGTGAATCAGGGGTTGAGCAGTTCTTC. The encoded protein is CSVGESGVEQFF.

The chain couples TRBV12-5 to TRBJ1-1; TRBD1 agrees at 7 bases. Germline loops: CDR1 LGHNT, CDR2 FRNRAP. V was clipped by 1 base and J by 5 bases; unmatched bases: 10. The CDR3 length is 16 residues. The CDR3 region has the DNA TGTGCTAGTGGTTTGGCCCTTGCAGGGGGAAAGACTGAAGCTTTCTTT. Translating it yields CASGLALAGGKTEAFF.